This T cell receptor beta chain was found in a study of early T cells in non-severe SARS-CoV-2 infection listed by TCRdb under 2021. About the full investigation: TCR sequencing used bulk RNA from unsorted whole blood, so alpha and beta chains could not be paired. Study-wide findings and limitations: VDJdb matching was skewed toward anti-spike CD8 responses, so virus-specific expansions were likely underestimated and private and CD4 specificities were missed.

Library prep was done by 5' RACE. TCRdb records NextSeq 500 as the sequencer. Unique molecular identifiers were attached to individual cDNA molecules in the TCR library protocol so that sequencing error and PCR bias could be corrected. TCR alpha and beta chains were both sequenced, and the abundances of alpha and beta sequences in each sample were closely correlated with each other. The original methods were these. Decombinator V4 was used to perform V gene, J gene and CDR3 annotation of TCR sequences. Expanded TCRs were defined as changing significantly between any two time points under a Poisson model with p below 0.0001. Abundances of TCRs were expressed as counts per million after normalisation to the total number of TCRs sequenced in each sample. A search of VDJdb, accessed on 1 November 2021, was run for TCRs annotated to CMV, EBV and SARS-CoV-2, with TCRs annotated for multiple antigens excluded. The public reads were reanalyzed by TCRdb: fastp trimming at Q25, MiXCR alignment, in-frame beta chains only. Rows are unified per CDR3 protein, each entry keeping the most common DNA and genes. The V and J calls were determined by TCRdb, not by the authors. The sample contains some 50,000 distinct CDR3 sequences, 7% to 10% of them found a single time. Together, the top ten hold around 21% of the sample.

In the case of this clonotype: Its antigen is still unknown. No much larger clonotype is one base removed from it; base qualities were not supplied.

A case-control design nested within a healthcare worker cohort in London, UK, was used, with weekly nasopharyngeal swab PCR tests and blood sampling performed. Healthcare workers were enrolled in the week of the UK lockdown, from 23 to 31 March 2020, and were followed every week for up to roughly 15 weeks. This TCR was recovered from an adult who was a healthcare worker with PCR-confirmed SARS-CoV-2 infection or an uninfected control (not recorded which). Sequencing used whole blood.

The CDR3 amino acid sequence is: CASRETHGWAGELFF. The DNA reads TGCGCCAGCAGAGAGACCCATGGCTGGGCCGGGGAGCTGTTTTTT. The chain is assembled from TRBV5-1 and TRBJ2-2; no D gene can be assigned with confidence. The trim is 5 bases for V and 6 bases for J, with a gap of 17 bases between the germline ends. The CDR3 holds 15 amino acids from the cysteine to the phenylalanine. The read is trimmed to its CDR3 DNA, 45 bases read in frame from base 1. CDR1 SGHRS and CDR2 YFSETQ are derived from the germline V gene.